Following are 17 T cell receptor beta chains from one sample sequenced in a study of T cell changes during pregnancy in multiple sclerosis. Sequencing was performed with immunoSEQ multiplex PCR; in TCRdb, only in-frame clones are kept and a portion is missing. The sample yields tens of thousands of clones, more than 75% seen once. Sequenced material: CD4+ T cells from peripheral blood mononuclear cells, taken in the second trimester of pregnancy. The origin of the receptors is a female donor in good health, enrolled as a control in a pregnancy study.

The rearrangement links TRBV6-4 to TRBJ2-3; the match to TRBD2 covers 9 bases. Germline trimming cut 10 bases from V and 0 bases from J; bases unmatched to any gene: 2. This CDR3 has 13 residues. The germline V gene has CDR1 MRHNA and CDR2 SNTAGT. CDR3 in DNA: TGTGCCACCAGCGGGGGGAGCACAGATACGCAGTATTTT. Its translation is CATSGGSTDTQYF.

This chain's CDR3 is CASSLVQGSNQPQHF. The CDR3 nucleotides are TGTGCCAGCAGTTTAGTCCAGGGTAGCAATCAGCCCCAGCATTTT. This chain joins TRBV28 and TRBJ1-5; D is possibly TRBD1 (5 bases). There are 15 residues in the CDR3. From germline, CDR1 is MDHEN and CDR2 SYDVKM. The V end was cut by 2 bases, the J end by 0 bases, with 8 bases between. The entire variable domain, with the rest obtained from reference TRBV28 and TRBJ1-5, is as follows: DVKVTQSSRYLVKRTGEKVFLECVQDMDHENMFWYRQDPGLGLRLIYFSYDVKMKEKGDIPEGYSVSREKKERFSLILESASTNQTSMYLCASSLVQGSNQPQHFGDGTRLSIL.

The genes are TRBV11-2 and TRBJ1-2; D is perhaps TRBD1 (5 bases). Deletions cut 0 bases from V and 7 bases from J, with 6 bases between. The CDR3 sequence is 12 residues long. Per the germline V gene, CDR1 is SGHAT and CDR2 is FQNNGV. The CDR3 spells CASSLEGLGYTF. The CDR3 bases are TGTGCCAGCAGCTTAGAGGGACTTGGCTACACCTTC. Using reference TRBV11-2 and TRBJ1-2 for the parts outside the CDR3, the full variable domain is EAGVAQSPRYKIIEKRQSVAFWCNPISGHATLYWYQQILGQGPKLLIQFQNNGVVDDSQLPKDRFSAERLKGVDSTLKIQPAKLEDSAVYLCASSLEGLGYTFGSGTRLTVV.

This chain joins TRBV7-9 and TRBJ1-4, with a tentative D call TRBD1 (5 bases). V was pared by 3 bases and J by 3 bases, with 8 bases between. The CDR3 has 14 amino acids. The germline gives CDR1 SEHNR, CDR2 FQNEAQ (reference sequence). CDR3 in DNA: TGTGCCAGCAGCTTGGGGGGAGCTAATGAAAAACTGTTTTTT. It specifies CASSLGGANEKLFF.

This sequence joins TRBV6-1 and TRBJ1-5; 8 nucleotides align to TRBD1. The CDR3 contains 14 residues. Per germline, CDR1 MNHNS and CDR2 SASEGT. V gave up 4 bases and J gave up 5 bases; unmatched junction bases: 4. CDR3 nucleotide sequence: TGTGCCAGCAGTGTGAGACAGGGGTATCAGCCCCAGCATTTT. This codes for CASSVRQGYQPQHF.

The chain has TRBV14 and TRBJ2-1; 8 bases agree with TRBD1. This CDR3 is built from 15 residues. From germline, CDR1 is SGHDN and CDR2 FVKESK. V lost 6 bases, J lost 4 bases, and 8 bases stayed unmatched. CDR3 DNA sequence: TGTGCCAGCAGTCCCTTCAGGGGGCCATACAATGAGCAGTTCTTC. Its protein is CASSPFRGPYNEQFF. The full variable domain, its missing parts supplied by reference TRBV14 and TRBJ2-1, is EAGVTQFPSHSVIEKGQTVTLRCDPISGHDNLYWYRRVMGKEIKFLLHFVKESKQDESGMPNNRFLAERTGGTYSTLKVQPAELEDSGVYFCASSPFRGPYNEQFFGPGTRLTVL.

The V gene is TRBV7-9, the J gene TRBJ1-1; a weak D match, TRBD1 (6 bases). The length of the CDR3 is 15 residues. The V gene's germline CDR1 is SEHNR and CDR2 FQNEAQ (reference sequence). V lost 5 bases to trimming and J lost 7 bases, with 20 bases between them. The CDR3 spells CASSQRRGGDGEAFF. CDR3 sequence (DNA): TGTGCCAGCAGCCAAAGGAGGGGGGGCGATGGTGAAGCTTTCTTT.

The rearrangement links TRBV5-4 to TRBJ1-2; D is perhaps TRBD1 (6 bases). Germline assignment: CDR1 SGHNT and CDR2 YYREEE (reference sequence). Trimming cost V 4 bases and J 1 base, with 14 bases left between them. This CDR3 contains 15 residues. CDR3 in DNA: TGTGCCAGCAGCCCTGACAGGAGGATTAACTATGGCTACACCTTC. Protein product: CASSPDRRINYGYTF.

This chain links TRBV7-2 with TRBJ2-5; D perhaps matches TRBD1 (6 bases). Germline CDR1 SGHTA, CDR2 FQGNSA. This CDR3 is 13 amino acids long. Between the trimmed V and J ends, which lost 4 bases and 8 bases, there was a span of 14 bases. The DNA for the CDR3 is TGTGCCAGCAGCTCCCAGGGGACGGTTACCCAGTACTTC. Translating it yields CASSSQGTVTQYF.

The rearrangement joins TRBV19 to TRBJ1-1, with 9 bases identical to TRBD1. This CDR3 is 14 amino acids long. V lost 7 bases to trimming and J lost 8 bases; unmatched junction nucleotides: 11. CDR1 and CDR2 (germline): LNHDA, SQIVND (reference sequence). DNA for the CDR3: TGTGCCAGTAATACAGGAGGCGGGACAGGGGAAGCTTTCTTT. This encodes CASNTGGGTGEAFF.

The chain couples TRBV7-9 to TRBJ1-5; D may be TRBD1 (5 bases). Germline V lookup: CDR1 SEHNR, CDR2 FQNEAQ (reference sequence). The CDR3 has 15 residues. Trimming removed 1 base at V and 2 bases at J, with 9 bases between. The CDR3 region is CASSLEGGGNQPQHF. The CDR3 nucleotides read TGTGCCAGCAGCTTAGAGGGAGGGGGCAATCAGCCCCAGCATTTT. The full variable domain, rest sourced from reference TRBV7-9 and TRBJ1-5, is DTGVSQNPRHKITKRGQNVTFRCDPISEHNRLYWYRQTLGQGPEFLTYFQNEAQLEKSRLLSDRFSAERPKGSFSTLEIQRTEQGDSAMYLCASSLEGGGNQPQHFGDGTRLSIL.

The V gene is TRBV28, the J gene TRBJ2-7; the D gene is possibly TRBD2 (6 bases). The CDR3 length is 17 residues. The V and J ends lost 1 base and 0 bases respectively, with 16 bases between them. Per the germline V gene, CDR1 is MDHEN and CDR2 is SYDVKM. CDR3 DNA: TGTGCCAGCAGTTTATCGATCGGGGTCGGGGGCTCCTACGAGCAGTACTTC. Translating it yields CASSLSIGVGGSYEQYF. The whole variable domain, remainder taken from reference TRBV28 and TRBJ2-7, is DVKVTQSSRYLVKRTGEKVFLECVQDMDHENMFWYRQDPGLGLRLIYFSYDVKMKEKGDIPEGYSVSREKKERFSLILESASTNQTSMYLCASSLSIGVGGSYEQYFGPGTRLTVT.

J is TRBJ1-1 and V is TRBV29-1, with 10 bases identical to TRBD1. Germline V gene data show CDR1 as SQVTM and CDR2 as ANQGSEA. Trimming removed 3 bases from V and 7 bases from J; junction bases left unmatched: 8. The CDR3 consists of 14 residues. The DNA for the CDR3 is TGCAGCGTTGATAGGATGGGGGACAGGGGTGAAGCTTTCTTT. Its translation: CSVDRMGDRGEAFF.

Note on this clone: The same CDR3 arises from other DNA sequences in this sample as well. The chain is built from TRBV28 and TRBJ2-2, with 7 nucleotides matching TRBD1. Germline lookup yields CDR1 MDHEN and CDR2 SYDVKM. V was pared by 7 bases and J by 0 bases, with 2 bases of the junction left unmatched. CDR3 size: 14 residues. CDR3 sequence (DNA): TGTGCCAGCACTGGGACAGCGAACACCGGGGAGCTGTTTTTT. It codes for CASTGTANTGELFF.

This chain connects TRBV12-5 to TRBJ2-1; the match to TRBD1 covers 7 bases. The germline CDR1 and CDR2 sequences are LGHNT and FRNRAP. The CDR3 totals 15 residues. J lost 7 bases, V lost 7 bases, and 13 bases had no gene match. The CDR3 bases are TGTGCTAGTGCCTCAAGGGGGCCCGGGGATAATGAGCAGTTCTTC. Translating gives CASASRGPGDNEQFF.

This clone was picked up a small number of times. For the CDR3, the DNA is TGTGCCAGCAGCTTGGCTAGGGACAGGGAAGCTTTCTTT. Amino acid sequence: CASSLARDREAFF. This sequence joins TRBV5-4 and TRBJ1-1, with 8 bases fitting TRBD1. Trimming cost V 0 bases and J 8 bases; bases outside gene matches: 3. The CDR3 loop spans 13 amino acids. CDR1 SGHNT and CDR2 YYREEE come from the germline V gene (reference sequence).

The gene calls are TRBV7-3 and TRBJ2-1, with 8 bases identical to TRBD1. The CDR3 is made up of 15 amino acids. CDR1 SGHTA and CDR2 FQGTGA come from the germline V gene. J gave up 4 bases and V 5 bases, and 7 bases lay outside the gene matches. CDR3: CASSLGQGAYNEQFF. DNA of the CDR3: TGTGCCAGCAGCCTCGGACAGGGCGCATACAATGAGCAGTTCTTC. The variable domain in full, completed from reference TRBV7-3 and TRBJ2-1, reads GAGVSQTPSNKVTEKGKYVELRCDPISGHTALYWYRQSLGQGPEFLIYFQGTGAADDSGLPNDRFFAVRPEGSVSTLKIQRTERGDSAVYLCASSLGQGAYNEQFFGPGTRLTVL.